The TCR beta chain described here comes from a study of CD8+ T cells in alopecia areata. Trimming cost V 2 bases and J 4 bases, with 12 bases left between them. In germline, CDR1 is SGHRS, CDR2 YFSETQ. The CDR3 is made up of 14 amino acids. Extracted RNA was reverse transcribed, and the resulting cDNA served as sequencing template. Clones were read by immunoSEQ multiplex PCR, and TCRdb kept only the in-frame ones, dropping some. The sample yields approximately 150,000 clones, about 87% seen once. As part of sample collection, lesional scalp punch biopsies and peripheral blood were taken from alopecia areata patients. Sorting of PBMCs yielded the CD4+ and CD8+ T cells. This clone was seen a single time.

The sequencing used CD8+ T cells sorted from blood, collected at week 0. The chain carries TRBV5-1 and TRBJ1-1; a weak D match, TRBD1 (6 bases). This TCR came from a human donor with alopecia areata. The CDR3 bases are TGCGCCAGCAGCTTTTCGGGGGGCCTCACTGAAGCTTTCTTT. It translates to CASSFSGGLTEAFF. The full variable domain, with the rest looked up from reference TRBV5-1 and TRBJ1-1, is KAGVTQTPRYLIKTRGQQVTLSCSPISGHRSVSWYQQTPGQGLQFLFEYFSETQRNKGNFPGRFSGRQFSNSRSEMNVSTLELGDSALYLCASSFSGGLTEAFFGQGTRLTVV.